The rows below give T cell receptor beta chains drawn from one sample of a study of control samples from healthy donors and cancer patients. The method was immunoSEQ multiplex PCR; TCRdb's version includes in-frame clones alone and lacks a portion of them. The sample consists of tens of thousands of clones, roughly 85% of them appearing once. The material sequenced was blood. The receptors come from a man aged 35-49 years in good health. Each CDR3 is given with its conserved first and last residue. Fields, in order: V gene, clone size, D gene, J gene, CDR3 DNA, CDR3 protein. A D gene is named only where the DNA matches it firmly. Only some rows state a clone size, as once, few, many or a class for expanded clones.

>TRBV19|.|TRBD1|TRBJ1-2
TGTGCCAGTAGTACCTCGGGACAGGCCTATGGCTACACCTTC
CASSTSGQAYGYTF
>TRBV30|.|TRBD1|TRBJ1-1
TGTGCCTGGAGCCGGGACAGGGGGCAAGGTGAAGCTTTCTTT
CAWSRDRGQGEAFF
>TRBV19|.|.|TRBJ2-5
TGTGCCAGTAGTAGTACCGGACAGAGACAAGAGACCCAGTACTTC
CASSSTGQRQETQYF
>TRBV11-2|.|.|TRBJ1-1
TGTGCCAGCAGGATGGGGGGTGCAGCTTTCTTT
CASRMGGAAFF
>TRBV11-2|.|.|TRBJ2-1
TGTGCCAGCACTGCCGAGAGCTCCTACAATGAGCAGTTCTTC
CASTAESSYNEQFF
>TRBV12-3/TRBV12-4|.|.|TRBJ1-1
TGTGCCAGCAGTTTAGCGGCGGGAGAGGCTTTCTTT
CASSLAAGEAFF
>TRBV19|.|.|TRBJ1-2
TGTGCCACCCAAGGGGGGCGTCTTGGGGGCTACACCTTC
CATQGGRLGGYTF
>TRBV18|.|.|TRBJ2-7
TGTGCCAGCCGATCCGAGAAATACGAGCAGTACTTC
CASRSEKYEQYF
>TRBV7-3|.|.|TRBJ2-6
TGTGCCAGCAGCTCCCCCTATCCCGCAGGGTTTTCTGGGGCCAACGTCCTGACTTTC
CASSSPYPAGFSGANVLTF
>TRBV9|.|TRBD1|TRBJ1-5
TGTGCCAGCAGCGCAACAGGGGGCGGCCAGCCCCAGCATTTT
CASSATGGGQPQHF
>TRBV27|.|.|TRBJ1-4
TGTGCCAGCAGCCCCCCAGATGAAAAACTGTTTTTT
CASSPPDEKLFF
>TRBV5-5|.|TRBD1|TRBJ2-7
TGTGCCAGCAGGGGGGGACAGGGGCTTACCTACGAGCAGTACTTC
CASRGGQGLTYEQYF
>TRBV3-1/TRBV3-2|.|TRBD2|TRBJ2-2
TGTGCCAGCAGCCACCGCAGCGGGAGATCCGGGGAGCTGTTTTTT
CASSHRSGRSGELFF
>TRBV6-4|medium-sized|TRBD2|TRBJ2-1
TGTGCCAGCAGTGAACTAGCGGGGGCCAATGAGCAGTTCTTC
CASSELAGANEQFF
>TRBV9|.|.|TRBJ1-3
TGTGCCAGCAGCCGAGGGGGAGGGGACACCATATATTTT
CASSRGGGDTIYF
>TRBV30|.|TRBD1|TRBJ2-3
TGTGCCTGGATCAGGGGGTCTAGCACAGATACGCAGTATTTT
CAWIRGSSTDTQYF
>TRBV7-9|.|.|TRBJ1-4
TGTGCCAGCAGCGCAGGGGCGTCAGGTGAAAAACTGTTTTTT
CASSAGASGEKLFF
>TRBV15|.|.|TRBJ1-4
TGTGCCACCAGCAGGGACACATCTAATGAAAAACTGTTTTTT
CATSRDTSNEKLFF
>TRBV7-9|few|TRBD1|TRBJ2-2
TGTGCCAGCAGCCTACAGGGGACCGGGGAGCTGTTTTTT
CASSLQGTGELFF
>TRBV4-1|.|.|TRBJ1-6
TGCGCCAGCAGCCAAGACAGGAATAATTCACCCCTCCACTTT
CASSQDRNNSPLHF
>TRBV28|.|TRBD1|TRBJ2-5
TGTGCCAGCAGTTCGGACAGGGGGCTAGAGACCCAGTACTTC
CASSSDRGLETQYF
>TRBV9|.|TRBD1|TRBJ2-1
TGTGCCAGCAGCATGACAGGGTGGAATGAGCAGTTCTTC
CASSMTGWNEQFF
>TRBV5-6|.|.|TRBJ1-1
TGTGCCAGCAGCTTGCCCGGCGGGGGGAACACTGAAGCTTTCTTT
CASSLPGGGNTEAFF
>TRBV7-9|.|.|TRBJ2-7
TGTGCCAGCAGCTTATATTCCGGCAGGGAATGGAACGAGCAGTACTTC
CASSLYSGREWNEQYF
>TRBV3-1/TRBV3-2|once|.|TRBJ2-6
TGTGCCAGCAGCCAAGATGCGCGCCTTGGGGCCAACGTCCTGACTTTC
CASSQDARLGANVLTF
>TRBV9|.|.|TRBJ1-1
TGTGCCAGCAGCGTAGTGGATCTGAACACTGAAGCTTTCTTT
CASSVVDLNTEAFF
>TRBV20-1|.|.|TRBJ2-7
TGCAGTGCTAGAGACAGCTACGAGCAGTACTTC
CSARDSYEQYF
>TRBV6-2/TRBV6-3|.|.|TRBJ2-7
TGTGCCAGCAGTTTCCTTTCTTACGAGCAGTACTTC
CASSFLSYEQYF
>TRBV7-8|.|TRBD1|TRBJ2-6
TGTGCCAGCAGCCCCGACAGGGGGCTCTCTGGGGCCAACGTCCTGACTTTC
CASSPDRGLSGANVLTF
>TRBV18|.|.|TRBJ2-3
TGTGCCAGCTCACCACTAGTTAATTTACAAGGAAGCACAGATACGCAGTATTTT
CASSPLVNLQGSTDTQYF
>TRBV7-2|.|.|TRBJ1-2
TGTGCCAGCAGCTTAGAGGGCATGGTCGATAGAGGGTACACCTTC
CASSLEGMVDRGYTF
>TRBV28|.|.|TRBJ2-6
TGTGCCAGCACCCGGGATAGCTCTGGGGCCAACGTCCTGACTTTC
CASTRDSSGANVLTF